Below are 20 T cell receptor beta chains sequenced from a single sample in a study of tumor and adjacent non-tumor tissue in lung cancer. Three rounds of nested PCR, following a modified ARM-PCR protocol, produced the TCRbeta library. TCRdb redid the calling of the multiplex PCR reads with MiXCR, one entry per CDR3 protein. Among more than 55,000 distinct CDR3 sequences, 61% were seen once, and the ten largest hold around 33%. The template was RNA from unsorted bulk tissue. More than 3 cm separated this lung sample from the edge of the tumor. Sequenced material: distant non-tumor lung tissue. These receptors all stem from a man aged 70-80 years with non-small cell lung cancer.

This clonotype occurred many times. The CDR3 DNA reads as TGTGCCAGCAGCTTAGGTCTGAGGACCATTGGCAATGAGCAGTTCTTC. Translation: CASSLGLRTIGNEQFF. This rearrangement joins TRBV11-2 to TRBJ2-1, with D uncertain. Germline loops: CDR1 SGHAT, CDR2 FQNNGV. The CDR3 has 16 residues. The germline V and J ends were trimmed by 1 base and 6 bases, with 16 bases remaining between them.

This clonotype has a handful of counts. This may come from a read error, since a much larger clone is one base off. The chain is built from TRBV29-1 and TRBJ1-1; D unresolved. The CDR3 length is 13 residues. Germline V gene lookup returns CDR1 SQVTM and CDR2 ANQGSEA. V lost 7 bases and J 4 bases, leaving 16 bases between the germline ends. CDR3 DNA sequence: TGCAGCGCTCGAGGGCAGGAGAGCACTGAAGCTTTCTTT. Translated: CSARGQESTEAFF. Supplemented by reference TRBV29-1 and TRBJ1-1, the full variable domain reads SAVISQKPSRDICQRGTSLTIQCQVDSQVTMMFWYRQQPGQSLTLIATANQGSEATYESGFVIDKFPISRPNLTFSTLTVSNMSPEDSSIYLCSARGQESTEAFFGQGTRLTVV.

This clonotype appeared a few times. V and J are TRBV29-1 and TRBJ1-2, with a weak D call TRBD1 (5 bases). CDR1 is SQVTM and CDR2 is ANQGSEA in the germline V gene. The V end lost 4 bases, the J end lost 4 bases, and 10 bases lay between the germline ends. This CDR3 region has 12 residues. The CDR3 DNA reads as TGCAGCGTTGGGGGGGGAGGCTATGGCTACACCTTC. Its translation: CSVGGGGYGYTF. The variable domain in full, completed from reference TRBV29-1 and TRBJ1-2, reads SAVISQKPSRDICQRGTSLTIQCQVDSQVTMMFWYRQQPGQSLTLIATANQGSEATYESGFVIDKFPISRPNLTFSTLTVSNMSPEDSSIYLCSVGGGGYGYTFGSGTRLTVV.

The chain joins TRBV11-2 to TRBJ1-2; 8 bases fit TRBD1. Germline V gene sequence: CDR1 SGHAT, CDR2 FQNNGV. The CDR3 covers 17 residues. V dropped 4 bases and J dropped 5; count of bases not matched to a gene: 15. This CDR3 is CASSSYWTGLDRYGYTF. The DNA for the CDR3 is TGTGCCAGCAGCTCCTACTGGACAGGGCTGGACAGGTATGGCTACACCTTC.

Concerning this clonotype: Being one base from a much bigger clone, this may be a read error. The chain is built from TRBV28 and TRBJ2-4; D perhaps matches TRBD1 (5 bases). Trimming removed 8 bases at V and 3 bases at J, with 14 bases between. From germline, CDR1 is MDHEN and CDR2 SYDVKM. CDR3 length: 14 residues. CDR3 residues: CASVGALVKNIQYF. In DNA, the CDR3 is TGTGCCAGCGTAGGGGCCCTAGTCAAAAACATTCAGTACTTC.

This clonotype showed up just a few times. With a much larger clone just one base away, this may be a read error. The chain links TRBV6-1 to TRBJ1-5; TRBD1 might be the D (5 bases). The CDR3 spans 15 residues. Per germline, CDR1 MNHNS and CDR2 SASEGT. The CDR3 DNA reads TGTGCCAGCACGGCGCTTGGGGGGTCCGGTCAGCCCCAGCAGTTT. Its protein is CASTALGGSGQPQQF.

Notes on this clonotype: This likely comes from a read error, as the CDR3 has no conserved phenylalanine or tryptophan at its end. V usage is TRBV7-2 and J usage is TRBJ2-3; D gene unclear. V lost 2 bases and J 0 bases, leaving 6 bases between the germline ends. This CDR3 spans 14 amino acids. CDR1 is SGHTA and CDR2 is FQGNSA in the germline V gene. The CDR3 region has the DNA TGTGCCAGCAGCTTATCGTGGAGCACAGATACGCAGTATTAT. Translated: CASSLSWSTDTQYY.

This chain links TRBV6-2 or TRBV6-3 with TRBJ2-1; D is uncertain. The germline V gene has CDR1 MNHEY and CDR2 SVGEGT. The CDR3 has 11 residues. V shed 8 bases and J shed 8 bases, with 10 bases lying between them. The CDR3 DNA is TGTGCCAGCGCCCAGCTATATGAGCAGTTCTTC. Protein product: CASAQLYEQFF.

In regard to this clonotype: At one end, the junction sequence differs from germline, possibly due to a read error. The V gene is TRBV5-1, the J gene TRBJ2-1, with D uncertain. Germline V gene data show CDR1 as SGHRS and CDR2 as YFSETQ. The CDR3 sequence is 13 residues long. CDR3 region: CASSLLGWNEQFF. The CDR3 nucleotides read TGTGCCAGCAGCTTGCTTGGTTGGAATGAGCAGTTCTTC.

Note on this clonotype: Given a much more abundant clone one base away, this may be a read error. The chain couples TRBV5-6 to TRBJ1-2; 9 bases agree with TRBD1. The CDR3 runs 13 residues. CDR1 and CDR2 from the germline V gene are SGHDT and YYEEEE. The CDR3 DNA is TGTGCCAACAGCAGTACAGGGGGCCGAGGCTACACCTTC. It codes for CANSSTGGRGYTF.

CDR3 in amino acids: CASKPLAGRTDTQYF. CDR3 nucleotide sequence: TGCGCCAGCAAACCACTAGCGGGGAGAACAGATACGCAGTATTTT. This chain joins TRBV5-1 and TRBJ2-3; 10 bases align to TRBD2. The CDR3 is 15 residues long. Germline CDR1 SGHRS, CDR2 YFSETQ. Unmatched junction bases numbered 7, after V lost 6 bases and J lost 3 bases.

Remarks on this clonotype: Sequence at one end of the junction differs from germline and may be a read error. V usage is TRBV11-2 and J usage is TRBJ1-3; D unclear. Germline V gene sequence: CDR1 SGHAT, CDR2 FQNNGV. The CDR3 contains 17 residues. The CDR3 DNA sequence: TGTGCCAGCAGCTTATTTACTGGGAGGATCTCTGGGAACACCATATATTTT. This sequence encodes CASSLFTGRISGNTIYF.

To note about this clonotype: A much larger clonotype is one base distant, so this may be a read error. This rearrangement joins TRBV14 to TRBJ2-5; TRBD2 might be the D (5 bases). This CDR3 spans 14 amino acids. The germline V gene encodes CDR1 SGHDN and CDR2 FVKESK. V was trimmed by 5 bases and J by 9 bases, leaving 19 bases between them. CDR3 nucleotide sequence: TGTGCCAGCAGCGAGCGAGGGATGCATGGGGCCCAGTACTTC. It is translated as CASSERGMHGAQYF.

V and J are TRBV11-2 and TRBJ2-7; tentative D call: TRBD2 (6 bases). Per the germline V gene, CDR1 is SGHAT and CDR2 is FQNNGV. The CDR3 consists of 10 residues. The CDR3 loop is CASGGVEQYF. CDR3 sequence (DNA): TGTGCAAGCGGAGGGGTCGAGCAGTACTTC.

In this sample, this clonotype turned up once. A much larger clone lies one base from this, so it may be a read error. V is TRBV10-2 and J is TRBJ1-3; no reliable D call. The V gene's germline CDR1 is WSHSY and CDR2 SAAADI. CDR3 length equals 16 residues. CDR3 DNA sequence: TGCGCCTGCAGTGAGTACCCTGACGGCTCTGGAAACACCATATATTTT. It yields the protein CACSEYPDGSGNTIYF.

J is TRBJ1-1 and V is TRBV2; no clear D gene. Trimming pared 2 bases from V and 7 bases from J, leaving 11 bases between. This CDR3 contains 13 residues. Per germline, CDR1 SNHLY and CDR2 FYNNEI. CDR3 DNA: TGTGCCAGCAGTGAAAGTAGAGGGCTTGAAGCTTTCTTT. This gives the protein CASSESRGLEAFF.

This clonotype occurred many times. The rearrangement joins TRBV6-5 to TRBJ1-5, with D possibly TRBD1 on 5 matching bases. Trimming pared 0 bases from V and 2 bases from J, leaving 5 bases between. This CDR3 contains 14 residues. The germline V gene encodes CDR1 MNHEY and CDR2 SVGAGI. CDR3 DNA sequence: TGTGCCAGCAGTTACTCAGGGGGCAATCAGCCCCAGCATTTT. Translating gives CASSYSGGNQPQHF.

This clonotype was seen just once. Its ends do not fully match the called genes, so a read error is possible. As DNA, the CDR3 is TGTGCCAGCAGCTACGGCCCCCCTGAGCGGTACCCTTACAATGAGCACTTCTTC. Amino acids: CASSYGPPERYPYNEHFF. J is TRBJ2-1 and V is TRBV5-6, with D possibly TRBD2 on 5 matching bases. The CDR3 sequence is 18 residues long. The germline gives CDR1 SGHDT, CDR2 YYEEEE. The variable domain in full, with the rest retrieved from reference TRBV5-6 and TRBJ2-1, is DAGVTQSPTHLIKTRGQQVTLRCSPKSGHDTVSWYQQALGQGPQFIFQYYEEEERQRGNFPDRFSGHQFPNYSSELNVNALLLGDSALYLCASSYGPPERYPYNEHFFGPGTRLTVL.

This clonotype was detected only a few times. This chain connects TRBV20-1 to TRBJ1-6; 9 bases are shared with TRBD1. Germline values: CDR1 DFQATT, CDR2 SNEGSKA (reference sequence). J lost 10 bases, V lost 1 base, and 11 bases had no gene match. The CDR3 is 16 residues long. CDR3 sequence: CSARVTGTGKFSPLHF. Here the CDR3 DNA reads TGCAGTGCTAGAGTTACCGGGACAGGGAAGTTCTCACCCCTCCACTTT.

Many counts were recorded for this clonotype. The J gene is TRBJ1-5, the V gene TRBV6-2 or TRBV6-3; 9 bases are shared with TRBD1. The germline CDR1 and CDR2 sequences are MNHEY and SVGEGT. V lost 4 bases, J lost 5 bases, and 6 bases stayed unmatched. The CDR3 covers 15 residues. The CDR3 loop is CASSLSGTGHQPQHF. CDR3 nucleotides: TGTGCCAGCAGTTTATCCGGGACAGGGCATCAGCCCCAGCATTTT.